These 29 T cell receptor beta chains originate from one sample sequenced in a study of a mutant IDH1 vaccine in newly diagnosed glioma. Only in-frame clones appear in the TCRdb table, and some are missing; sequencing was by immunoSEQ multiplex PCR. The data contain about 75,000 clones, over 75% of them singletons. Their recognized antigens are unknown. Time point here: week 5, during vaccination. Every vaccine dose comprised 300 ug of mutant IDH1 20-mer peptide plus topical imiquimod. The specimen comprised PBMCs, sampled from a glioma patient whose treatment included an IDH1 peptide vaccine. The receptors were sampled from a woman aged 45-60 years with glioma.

CDR3: CAWNEGGTEAFF. The CDR3 DNA follows: TGTGCCTGGAACGAGGGAGGAACTGAAGCTTTCTTT. The genes are TRBV30 and TRBJ1-1; no reliable D call. Germline CDR1 is GTSNPN and CDR2 is SVGIG (reference sequence). The CDR3 is 12 residues long. Trimming pared 4 bases from V and 5 bases from J, leaving 11 bases between.

The CDR3 bases are TGTGCCAGCAGAAGGGACACCCCAGGGAATACGCAGTATTTT. Translation: CASRRDTPGNTQYF. The V and J genes are TRBV6-1 and TRBJ2-3, with D possibly TRBD1 on 6 matching bases. Germline values: CDR1 MNHNS, CDR2 SASEGT. The V end lost 6 bases, the J end lost 7 bases, and 17 bases lay between the germline ends. CDR3 length: 14 residues.

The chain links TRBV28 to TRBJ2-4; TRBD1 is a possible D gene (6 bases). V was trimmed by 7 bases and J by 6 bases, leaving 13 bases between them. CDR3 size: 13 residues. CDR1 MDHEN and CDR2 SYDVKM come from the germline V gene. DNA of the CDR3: TGTGCCAGCAAGGGGGAGCCGGGAAACATTCAGTACTTC. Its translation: CASKGEPGNIQYF.

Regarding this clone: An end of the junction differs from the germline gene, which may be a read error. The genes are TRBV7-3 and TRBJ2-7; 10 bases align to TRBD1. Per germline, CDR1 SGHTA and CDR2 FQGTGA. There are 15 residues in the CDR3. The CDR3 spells CASSVTGTGAYEQYF. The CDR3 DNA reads TGTGCCAGCAGCGTAACCGGGACAGGGGCCTACGAGCAGTACTTC.

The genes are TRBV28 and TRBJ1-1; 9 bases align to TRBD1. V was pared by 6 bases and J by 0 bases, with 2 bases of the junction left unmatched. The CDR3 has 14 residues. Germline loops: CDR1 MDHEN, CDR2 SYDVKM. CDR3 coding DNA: TGTGCCAGCAGGGACAGGGGCATGAACACTGAAGCTTTCTTT. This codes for CASRDRGMNTEAFF. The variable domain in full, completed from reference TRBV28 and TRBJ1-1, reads DVKVTQSSRYLVKRTGEKVFLECVQDMDHENMFWYRQDPGLGLRLIYFSYDVKMKEKGDIPEGYSVSREKKERFSLILESASTNQTSMYLCASRDRGMNTEAFFGQGTRLTVV.

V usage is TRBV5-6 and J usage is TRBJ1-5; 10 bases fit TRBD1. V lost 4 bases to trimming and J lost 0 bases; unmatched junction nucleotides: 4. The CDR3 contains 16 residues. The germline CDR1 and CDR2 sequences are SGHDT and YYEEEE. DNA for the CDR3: TGTGCCAGCAGCGGCGGACAGGGGGGTAGCAATCAGCCCCAGCATTTT. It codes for CASSGGQGGSNQPQHF.

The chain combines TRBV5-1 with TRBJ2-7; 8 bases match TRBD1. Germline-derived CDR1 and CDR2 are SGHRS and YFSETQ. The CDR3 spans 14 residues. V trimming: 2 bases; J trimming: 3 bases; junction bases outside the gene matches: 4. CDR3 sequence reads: CASSFRQGFYEQYF. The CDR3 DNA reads TGCGCCAGCAGCTTTAGACAGGGGTTCTACGAGCAGTACTTC. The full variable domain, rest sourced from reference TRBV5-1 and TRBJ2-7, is KAGVTQTPRYLIKTRGQQVTLSCSPISGHRSVSWYQQTPGQGLQFLFEYFSETQRNKGNFPGRFSGRQFSNSRSEMNVSTLELGDSALYLCASSFRQGFYEQYFGPGTRLTVT.

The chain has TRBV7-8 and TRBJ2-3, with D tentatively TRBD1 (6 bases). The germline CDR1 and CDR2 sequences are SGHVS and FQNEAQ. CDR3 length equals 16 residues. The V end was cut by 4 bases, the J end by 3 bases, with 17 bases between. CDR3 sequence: CASSYRDTGKTDTQYF. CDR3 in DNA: TGTGCCAGCAGCTACCGGGACACGGGAAAGACAGATACGCAGTATTTT.

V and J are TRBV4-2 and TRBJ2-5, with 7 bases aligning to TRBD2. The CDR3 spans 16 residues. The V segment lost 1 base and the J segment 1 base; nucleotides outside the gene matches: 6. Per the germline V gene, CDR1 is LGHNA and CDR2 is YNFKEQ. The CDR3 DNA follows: TGTGCCAGCAGCCAAGGACCCCTAGCGGCCCAAGAGACCCAGTACTTC. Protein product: CASSQGPLAAQETQYF.

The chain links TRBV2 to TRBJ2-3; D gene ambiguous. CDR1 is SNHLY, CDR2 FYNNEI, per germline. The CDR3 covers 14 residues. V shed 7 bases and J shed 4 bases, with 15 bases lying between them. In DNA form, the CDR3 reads TGTGCCAGCACTGGAACAGATCTATCAGATACGCAGTATTTT. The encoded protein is CASTGTDLSDTQYF.

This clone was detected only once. CDR3 sequence (DNA): TGTGCCATCGGTTGGATGGTTACCCGGGACAGGTCCTACGAGCAGTACTTC. Protein: CAIGWMVTRDRSYEQYF. The J gene is TRBJ2-7, the V gene TRBV10-3; 8 nucleotides match TRBD1. The germline V gene has CDR1 ENHRY and CDR2 SYGVKD. This CDR3 comprises 17 residues. Trimming took 8 bases from V and 1 from J; bases not matched to a gene: 16.

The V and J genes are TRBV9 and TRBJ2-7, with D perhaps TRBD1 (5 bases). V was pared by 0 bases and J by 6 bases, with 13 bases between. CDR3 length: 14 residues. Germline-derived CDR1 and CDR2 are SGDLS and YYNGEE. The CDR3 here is CASSVGSLGAEQYF. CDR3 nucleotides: TGTGCCAGCAGCGTAGGTAGTCTAGGGGCCGAGCAGTACTTC.

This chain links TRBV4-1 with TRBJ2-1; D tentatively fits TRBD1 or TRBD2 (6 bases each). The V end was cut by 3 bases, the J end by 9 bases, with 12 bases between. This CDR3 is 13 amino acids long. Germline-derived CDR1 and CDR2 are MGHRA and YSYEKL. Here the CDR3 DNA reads TGCGCCAGCAGCCAGCGGGACATAGGTGAGCAGTTCTTC. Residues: CASSQRDIGEQFF.

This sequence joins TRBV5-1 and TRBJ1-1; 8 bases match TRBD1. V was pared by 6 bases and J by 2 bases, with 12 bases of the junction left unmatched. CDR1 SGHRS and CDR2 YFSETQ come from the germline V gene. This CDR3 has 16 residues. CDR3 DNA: TGCGCCAGCACCCCTCGGACAGGGCGGGTAAACACTGAAGCTTTCTTT. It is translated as CASTPRTGRVNTEAFF. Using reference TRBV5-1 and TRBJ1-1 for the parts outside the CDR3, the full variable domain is KAGVTQTPRYLIKTRGQQVTLSCSPISGHRSVSWYQQTPGQGLQFLFEYFSETQRNKGNFPGRFSGRQFSNSRSEMNVSTLELGDSALYLCASTPRTGRVNTEAFFGQGTRLTVV.

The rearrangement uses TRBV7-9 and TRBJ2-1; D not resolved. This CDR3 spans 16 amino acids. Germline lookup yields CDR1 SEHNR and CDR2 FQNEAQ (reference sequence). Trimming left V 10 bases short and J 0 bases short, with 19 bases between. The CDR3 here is CAIPAGSPSSYNEQFF. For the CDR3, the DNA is TGTGCCATCCCGGCCGGCAGCCCGAGCTCCTACAATGAGCAGTTCTTC.

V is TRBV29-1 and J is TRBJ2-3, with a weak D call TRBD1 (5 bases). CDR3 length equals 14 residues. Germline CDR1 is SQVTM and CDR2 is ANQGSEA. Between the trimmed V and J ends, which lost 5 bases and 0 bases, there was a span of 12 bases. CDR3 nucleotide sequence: TGCAGCGTTTTAGGGGTCATAAGCACAGATACGCAGTATTTT. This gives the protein CSVLGVISTDTQYF.

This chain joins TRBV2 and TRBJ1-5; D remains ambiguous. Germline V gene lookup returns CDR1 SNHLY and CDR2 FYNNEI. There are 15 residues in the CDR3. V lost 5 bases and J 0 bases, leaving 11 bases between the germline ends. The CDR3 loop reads CASSSDTYSNQPQHF. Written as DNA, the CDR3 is TGTGCCAGCAGTTCTGACACCTATAGCAATCAGCCCCAGCATTTT.

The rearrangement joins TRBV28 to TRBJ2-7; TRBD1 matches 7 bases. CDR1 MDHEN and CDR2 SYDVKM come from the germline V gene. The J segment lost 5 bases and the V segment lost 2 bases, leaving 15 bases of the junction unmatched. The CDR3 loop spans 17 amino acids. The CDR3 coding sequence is TGTGCCAGCAGTTTACCCACGACAGGGAATGATCGGGACGAGCAGTACTTC. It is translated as CASSLPTTGNDRDEQYF.

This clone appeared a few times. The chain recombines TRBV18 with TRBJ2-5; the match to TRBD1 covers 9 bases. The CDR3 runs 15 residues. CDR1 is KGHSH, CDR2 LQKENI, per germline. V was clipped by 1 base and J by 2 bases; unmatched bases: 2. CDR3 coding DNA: TGTGCCAGCTCACCACTGGACAGGGGACAAGAGACCCAGTACTTC. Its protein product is CASSPLDRGQETQYF.

CDR3 region: CASSEYRGEAFF. The CDR3 nucleotides are TGTGCCAGCAGTGAATATCGGGGGGAAGCTTTCTTT. The chain links TRBV25-1 to TRBJ1-1, with D perhaps TRBD1 (5 bases). The V gene lost 0 bases and the J gene lost 8 bases, with 7 bases spanning the gap. The CDR3 covers 12 residues. Germline V gives CDR1 MGHDK, CDR2 SYGVNS.

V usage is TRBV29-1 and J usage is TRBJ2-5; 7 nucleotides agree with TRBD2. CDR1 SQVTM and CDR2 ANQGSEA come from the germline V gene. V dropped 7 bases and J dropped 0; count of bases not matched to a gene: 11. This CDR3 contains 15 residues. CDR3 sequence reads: CSAQDSGSYQETQYF. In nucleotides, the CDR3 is TGCAGCGCCCAGGATAGCGGGTCGTACCAAGAGACCCAGTACTTC.

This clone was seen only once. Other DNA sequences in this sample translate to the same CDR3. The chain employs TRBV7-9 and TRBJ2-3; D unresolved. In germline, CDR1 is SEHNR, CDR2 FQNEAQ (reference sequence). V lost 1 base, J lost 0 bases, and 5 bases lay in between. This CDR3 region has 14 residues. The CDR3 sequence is CASSLGQSTDTQYF. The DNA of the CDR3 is TGTGCCAGCAGCTTAGGTCAGAGCACAGATACGCAGTATTTT.

Here the CDR3 DNA reads TGTGCCATCAGTGATACAGGCGTCAATCAGCCCCAGCATTTT. Its translation: CAISDTGVNQPQHF. This chain connects TRBV10-3 to TRBJ1-5; D perhaps matches TRBD1 (5 bases). Germline CDR1 ENHRY, CDR2 SYGVKD. CDR3 length: 14 residues. V lost 3 bases and J lost 3, with 9 bases in between.

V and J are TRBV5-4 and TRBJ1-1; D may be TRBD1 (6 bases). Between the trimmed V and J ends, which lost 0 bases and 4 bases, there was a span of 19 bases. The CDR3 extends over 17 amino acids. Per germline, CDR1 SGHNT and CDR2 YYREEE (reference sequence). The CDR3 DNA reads TGTGCCAGCAGCTTGGCTTGGCCACCGGGGGCGGGCACTGAAGCTTTCTTT. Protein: CASSLAWPPGAGTEAFF.

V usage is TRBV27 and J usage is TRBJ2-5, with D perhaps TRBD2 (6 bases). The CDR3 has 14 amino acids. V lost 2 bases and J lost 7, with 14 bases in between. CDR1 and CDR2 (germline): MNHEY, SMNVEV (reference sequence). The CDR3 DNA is TGTGCCAGCAGTTTAAGGCGGGACGGCGGGACCCAGTACTTC. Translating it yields CASSLRRDGGTQYF.

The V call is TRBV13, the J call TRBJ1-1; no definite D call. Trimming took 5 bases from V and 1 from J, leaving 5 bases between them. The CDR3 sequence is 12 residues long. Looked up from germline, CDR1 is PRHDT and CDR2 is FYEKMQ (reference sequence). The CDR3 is CASSPKNTEAFF. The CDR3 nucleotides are TGTGCCAGCAGCCCGAAGAACACTGAAGCTTTCTTT.

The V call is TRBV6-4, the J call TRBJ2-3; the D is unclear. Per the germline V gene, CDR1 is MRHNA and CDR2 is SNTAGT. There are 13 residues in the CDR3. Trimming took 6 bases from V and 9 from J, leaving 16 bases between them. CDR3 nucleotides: TGTGCCAGCAGACCCCAGGCGGAAGGAACGCAGTATTTT. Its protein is CASRPQAEGTQYF.

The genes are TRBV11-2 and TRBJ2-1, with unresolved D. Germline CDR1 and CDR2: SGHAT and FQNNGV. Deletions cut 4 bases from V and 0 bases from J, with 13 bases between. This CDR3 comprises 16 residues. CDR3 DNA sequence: TGTGCCAGCAGCTCCAGTGGGGTTAGCTCCTACAATGAGCAGTTCTTC. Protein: CASSSSGVSSYNEQFF.

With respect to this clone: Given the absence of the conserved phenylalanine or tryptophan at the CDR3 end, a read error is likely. CDR3 sequence: CAWSPGGGYTS. The DNA for the CDR3 is TGTGCCTGGAGCCCCGGGGGCGGCTACACCTCC. The chain recombines TRBV30 with TRBJ1-2; D may be TRBD1 (6 bases). Trimming took 3 bases from V and 8 from J, leaving 10 bases between them. This CDR3 comprises 11 residues. Germline loops: CDR1 GTSNPN, CDR2 SVGIG (reference sequence).